This T cell receptor beta chain emerged from a study of response to subunit inactivated influenza vaccine. Notes on the study in general: It was the authors' suggestion that each seasonal influenza vaccination recruits few new T cells.

This clonotype was seen a handful of times. Its antigen is undetermined. Via MiXCR, TCRdb re-called the RT-PCR reads, giving one row per CDR3 protein. The sample has roughly 650,000 distinct CDR3 sequences, about 14% seen once; the top ten hold about 7.6%. The CDR3 totals 15 residues. Germline V lookup: CDR1 LNHNV, CDR2 YYDKDF (reference sequence). Trimming stripped 1 base from V and 4 bases from J, with 13 bases between. The sample was PBMCs from blood, taken about 14 days before vaccination. V is TRBV15 and J is TRBJ1-1; the D is unclear. This TCR was sampled from a man aged 45 to 65 who received an inactivated influenza vaccine. The CDR3, as DNA: TGTGCCACCAGCAGAGTCCGGGAGGGAGTCACTGAAGCTTTCTTT. Its translation: CATSRVREGVTEAFF. Drawing the rest from reference TRBV15 and TRBJ1-1, the complete variable domain is DAMVIQNPRYQVTQFGKPVTLSCSQTLNHNVMYWYQQKSSQAPKLLFHYYDKDFNNEADTPDNFQSRRPNTSFCFLDIRSPGLGDTAMYLCATSRVREGVTEAFFGQGTRLTVV.